The TCR beta chain described here comes from a study of T cells after posttransplantation cyclophosphamide. Study-level results: Blood and skin or GI T cell repertoires showed limited TRB overlap. Later post-transplant blood repertoires were often dominated by donor CD8+ memory clones. Recipient CMV seropositivity and CMV reactivation strongly tracked TRB clonality.

Remarks on this clone: Its cognate antigen is unknown.

Sequenced by immunoSEQ multiplex PCR; TCRdb stores in-frame clones only, minus some. Counted here are approximately 56,000 clones, 94% occurring once; the ten biggest clones make up 2.5% to 3%. The sequence derives from a young woman in good health and a related stem cell transplant donor. Material: PBMCs.

CDR3 sequence: CAIREQGDYNSPLHF. For the CDR3, the DNA is TGTGCCATCAGAGAACAGGGGGACTATAATTCACCCCTCCACTTT. V usage is TRBV10-3 and J usage is TRBJ1-6; 8 bases are a match to TRBD1. The CDR3 extends over 15 amino acids. Trimming cost V 6 bases and J 3 bases; bases outside gene matches: 4. Germline assignment: CDR1 ENHRY and CDR2 SYGVKD.